This is a list of T cell receptor beta chains from one sample in a study of cytomegalovirus exposure and HLA in healthy donors. Generated by immunoSEQ multiplex PCR, the TCRdb table keeps only in-frame clones and is missing some. The sample includes about 150,000 clones, 79% of them seen just once. Sequencing was performed on PBMCs. Receptors were obtained from a male donor in good health and CMV-seronegative. Each CDR3 is given with its conserved first and last residue. Fields, in order: D gene, V gene, clone size, J gene, CDR3 protein, CDR3 DNA. The D gene is left open where the match is weak. Clone size is shown for a subset of rows, as once, few, many or a class of expanded clone.

NA	TRBV15	NA	TRBJ2-7	CATSRDKGVEQYF	TGTGCCACCAGCAGAGATAAGGGGGTCGAGCAGTACTTC
NA	TRBV14	NA	TRBJ2-7	CASSGGSRGLSYEQYF	TGTGCCAGCAGCGGAGGGTCGCGGGGCCTCTCCTACGAGCAGTACTTC
NA	TRBV7-2	NA	TRBJ2-2	CASSLATRVTGELFF	TGTGCCAGCAGCTTAGCGACCAGGGTTACCGGGGAGCTGTTTTTT
TRBD2	TRBV18	NA	TRBJ2-1	CASSLYSGVDEQFF	TGTGCCAGCTCACTCTATAGCGGGGTAGACGAGCAGTTCTTC
NA	TRBV5-1	few	TRBJ1-1	CASSLGAVNTEAFF	TGCGCCAGCAGCTTGGGGGCAGTGAACACTGAAGCTTTCTTT
TRBD2	TRBV19	NA	TRBJ2-7	CASSSMGGAYEQYF	TGTGCCAGTAGTTCCATGGGGGGGGCCTACGAGCAGTACTTC
NA	TRBV13	NA	TRBJ2-1	CASSPESGLRNEQFF	TGTGCCAGCAGCCCTGAGTCGGGACTTAGGAATGAGCAGTTCTTC
TRBD2	TRBV9	NA	TRBJ2-1	CASSVGGAKYNEQFF	TGTGCCAGCAGCGTCGGGGGGGCCAAATACAATGAGCAGTTCTTC
NA	TRBV27	once	TRBJ1-1	CASGPLTGITEAFF	TGTGCCAGCGGCCCCCTAACAGGGATCACTGAAGCTTTCTTT
NA	TRBV6-5	NA	TRBJ2-7	CASSYSGAQQYF	TGTGCCAGCAGTTACTCGGGGGCTCAGCAGTACTTC
NA	TRBV15	NA	TRBJ2-7	CATSKRQVSYEQYF	TGTGCCACCAGCAAAAGACAGGTCTCCTACGAGCAGTACTTC
TRBD1	TRBV9	NA	TRBJ1-1	CASSRTGGPQKAFF	TGTGCCAGCAGTCGTACAGGGGGCCCTCAAAAAGCTTTCTTT
TRBD2	TRBV23-1	NA	TRBJ2-5	CASSRGLAGGQETQYF	TGCGCCAGCAGTCGCGGATTAGCGGGGGGACAAGAGACCCAGTACTTC
NA	TRBV13	NA	TRBJ1-5	CASSLGLGGQPQHF	TGTGCCAGCAGCTTAGGCCTGGGGGGTCAGCCCCAGCATTTT
TRBD1	TRBV7-9	few	TRBJ1-4	CASSSSGTDEKLFF	TGTGCCAGCAGCTCCTCCGGGACAGATGAAAAACTGTTTTTT
TRBD1	TRBV7-2	once	TRBJ2-4	CASSPGQGLDIQYF	TGTGCCAGCAGCCCCGGACAGGGGCTAGACATTCAGTACTTC
NA	TRBV27	once	TRBJ2-1	CASSVLTPGQGGRNEQFF	TGTGCCAGCAGTGTCCTGACACCCGGACAGGGAGGGAGGAATGAGCAGTTCTTC
NA	TRBV6-1	NA	TRBJ1-2	CASSVGASGYTF	TGTGCCAGCAGTGTGGGGGCATCTGGCTACACCTTC
NA	TRBV4-3	few	TRBJ1-2	CASSQSRSWGRYGYTF	TGCGCCAGCAGCCAATCCCGGTCTTGGGGGCGGTATGGCTACACCTTC
TRBD1	TRBV7-2	NA	TRBJ2-7	CASSATGTGHYYEQYF	TGTGCCAGCAGCGCAACCGGGACAGGGCATTACTACGAGCAGTACTTC
NA	TRBV11-2	NA	TRBJ1-2	CASSSGGANGYTF	TGTGCCAGCAGCTCGGGGGGGGCAAACGGCTACACCTTC
TRBD1	TRBV30	NA	TRBJ2-7	CAWRGTGGYEQYF	TGTGCCTGGAGGGGGACAGGGGGCTACGAGCAGTACTTC
NA	TRBV2	NA	TRBJ2-1	CASSFLEPPYNEQFF	TGTGCCAGCAGTTTCCTGGAGCCCCCCTACAATGAGCAGTTCTTC
NA	TRBV5-1	NA	TRBJ2-5	CASSLAALVGETQYF	TGCGCCAGCAGCCTGGCCGCACTAGTAGGCGAGACCCAGTACTTC
NA	TRBV5-4	few	TRBJ1-1	CASSQSKNTEAFF	TGTGCCAGCAGTCAGTCCAAGAACACTGAAGCTTTCTTT
TRBD1	TRBV6-5	NA	TRBJ1-2	CASRKTGETNYGYTF	TGTGCCAGCAGAAAAACAGGGGAGACTAACTATGGCTACACCTTC
TRBD1	TRBV14	many	TRBJ1-1	CASSQGTGTEAFF	TGTGCCAGCAGCCAAGGGACAGGCACTGAAGCTTTCTTT
NA	TRBV10-3	NA	TRBJ1-1	CAISESVRGNTEAFF	TGTGCCATCAGTGAGTCGGTCAGAGGGAACACTGAAGCTTTCTTT
NA	TRBV7-2	NA	TRBJ2-5	CASSLTLPSGETQYF	TGTGCCAGCAGCTTAACCCTCCCCTCGGGGGAGACCCAGTACTTC
NA	TRBV1	few	TRBJ2-3	CTSLPSGGPFTDTQYF	TGCACCAGCCTCCCTAGCGGGGGGCCTTTCACAGATACGCAGTATTTT
TRBD2	TRBV6-6	NA	TRBJ2-7	CASSWVGGSGEQYF	TGTGCCAGCAGTTGGGTCGGGGGGAGCGGCGAGCAGTACTTC
NA	TRBV7-6	NA	TRBJ2-5	CASSLGAENQETQYF	TGTGCCAGCAGCTTAGGGGCCGAAAACCAAGAGACCCAGTACTTC
NA	TRBV12-5	NA	TRBJ2-5	CASGLPLPLYF	TGTGCTAGTGGTTTGCCCCTTCCTCTTTACTTC
NA	TRBV5-1	NA	TRBJ1-5	CASRLSGDQPQHF	TGCGCCAGCAGGTTGTCAGGGGATCAGCCCCAGCATTTT
TRBD1	TRBV6-1	NA	TRBJ1-6	CASSDRGPVNSPLHF	TGTGCCAGCAGCGACAGGGGCCCGGTTAATTCACCCCTCCACTTT
TRBD1	TRBV25-1	NA	TRBJ1-5	CASSGTPGQGINQPQHF	TGTGCCAGCAGTGGAACACCGGGACAGGGGATAAATCAGCCCCAGCATTTT
TRBD1	TRBV7-9	NA	TRBJ1-2	CASSRDRADYGYTF	TGTGCCAGCAGCAGGGACAGGGCGGACTATGGCTACACCTTC
NA	TRBV6-5	NA	TRBJ1-2	CASSYSGGGPYGYTF	TGTGCCAGCAGTTACTCGGGGGGGGGCCCATATGGCTACACCTTC
NA	TRBV7-2	NA	TRBJ1-2	CASSVGGTRSDYGYTF	TGTGCCAGCAGCGTAGGAGGGACAAGATCGGACTATGGCTACACCTTC
NA	TRBV13	NA	TRBJ1-1	CASSTGSGGTEAFF	TGTGCCAGCAGCACCGGGTCCGGGGGAACTGAAGCTTTCTTT
TRBD1	TRBV19	NA	TRBJ1-5	CASSIEGETGGTDQPQHF	TGTGCCAGTAGTATAGAAGGGGAGACAGGGGGCACTGATCAGCCCCAGCATTTT
NA	TRBV7-8	NA	TRBJ2-5	CASSLGLQETQYF	TGTGCCAGCAGCCTCGGGTTACAAGAGACCCAGTACTTC
TRBD1	TRBV2	NA	TRBJ2-1	CASSPQGVGNEQFF	TGTGCCAGCAGTCCACAGGGGGTAGGCAATGAGCAGTTCTTC
TRBD1	TRBV6-5	NA	TRBJ1-5	CASSQQGTEQPQHF	TGTGCCAGCAGTCAACAGGGGACCGAACAGCCCCAGCATTTT
NA	TRBV5-3	few	TRBJ1-5	CARSRSGLTDNQPQHF	TGTGCCAGAAGCCGGTCGGGACTCACGGACAATCAGCCCCAGCATTTT
TRBD1	TRBV7-2	few	TRBJ1-1	CASSRDRREAFF	TGTGCCAGCAGCCGGGACAGGCGTGAAGCTTTCTTT
NA	TRBV6-6	NA	TRBJ2-7	CASSYSKRFSYEQYF	TGTGCCAGCAGTTACAGCAAACGCTTTTCCTACGAGCAGTACTTC
NA	TRBV2	NA	TRBJ2-7	CASSEPRITSYEQYF	TGTGCCAGCAGTGAGCCAAGAATCACATCCTACGAGCAGTACTTC
TRBD1	TRBV30	once	TRBJ1-3	CAWSRTGGNTIYF	TGTGCCTGGTCCAGGACAGGGGGAAACACCATATATTTT
NA	TRBV5-5	NA	TRBJ2-7	CASSFLREAYEQYF	TGTGCCAGCAGCTTTTTGAGGGAAGCCTACGAGCAGTACTTC
TRBD1	TRBV30	NA	TRBJ2-1	CAWSVSPGQGDDEQFF	TGTGCCTGGAGTGTATCCCCCGGACAGGGGGACGATGAGCAGTTCTTC
TRBD1	TRBV19	few	TRBJ1-1	CASSRARTGFTEAFF	TGTGCCAGTAGCCGGGCTCGGACAGGGTTCACTGAAGCTTTCTTT
TRBD2	TRBV19	NA	TRBJ2-5	CASSIDSGGASETQYF	TGTGCCAGTAGTATAGACAGCGGGGGGGCTTCAGAGACCCAGTACTTC
TRBD1	TRBV27	NA	TRBJ1-1	CASSLGTGSETFF	TGTGCCAGCAGTCTCGGGACAGGGTCCGAAACTTTCTTT
TRBD2	TRBV2	few	TRBJ2-4	CASKEAGGGNIQYF	TGTGCCAGCAAGGAAGCGGGGGGAGGGAACATTCAGTACTTC